The 12 T cell receptor beta chains in this list originate from one sample, sequenced in a study of shared clonotypes between healthy human individuals. The table came from immunoSEQ multiplex PCR; TCRdb's copy has only in-frame clones and leaves some out. The data show about 1.1 million clones, around 78% seen once. The sample taken for sequencing was memory CD4+ T cells from PBMCs. The subset is: CD45RA-negative fraction. These receptors originate from a man aged 18 to 30 in good health. Some clones in this sample may be carry-over from other donors' samples.

The chain employs TRBV2 and TRBJ2-7, with a weak D call TRBD1 (5 bases). This CDR3 is 11 amino acids long. CDR1 and CDR2 from the germline V gene are SNHLY and FYNNEI. V dropped 6 bases and J dropped 6 bases, with 9 bases sitting between them. CDR3 sequence: CASSYRFEQYF. CDR3 bases: TGTGCCAGCAGCTACAGGTTCGAGCAGTACTTC.

The J gene is TRBJ2-1, the V gene TRBV19; 7 bases align to TRBD1. V lost 5 bases and J lost 6; bases outside the gene matches: 10. Germline lookup yields CDR1 LNHDA and CDR2 SQIVND (reference sequence). The CDR3 totals 15 residues. This chain's CDR3 is CASSLRGRWGNEQFF. The CDR3 DNA reads TGTGCCAGTAGTTTAAGGGGGCGATGGGGCAATGAGCAGTTCTTC.

This chain connects TRBV5-1 to TRBJ1-4, with D uncertain. The ends were cut back, 2 bases at V and 7 bases at J, with 18 bases in the middle. The germline CDR1 and CDR2 sequences are SGHRS and YFSETQ. This CDR3 is built from 16 residues. CDR3 residues: CASSFSDGASSEKLFF. The DNA for the CDR3 is TGCGCCAGCAGCTTTAGCGACGGCGCCTCGAGTGAAAAACTGTTTTTT. Looking up the rest from reference TRBV5-1 and TRBJ1-4 gives the full variable domain: KAGVTQTPRYLIKTRGQQVTLSCSPISGHRSVSWYQQTPGQGLQFLFEYFSETQRNKGNFPGRFSGRQFSNSRSEMNVSTLELGDSALYLCASSFSDGASSEKLFFGSGTQLSVL.

The chain joins TRBV27 to TRBJ2-5, with 9 bases identical to TRBD1. The J call could be wrong; TRBJ2-7 is a better fit for the DNA end. Germline loops: CDR1 MNHEY, CDR2 SMNVEV (reference sequence). The CDR3 has 16 residues. This CDR3 is CASSPRRTGVTYEQYF. CDR3 nucleotides: TGTGCCAGCAGTCCCAGGAGGACAGGGGTAACCTACGAGCAGTACTTC.

The gene calls are TRBV4-1 and TRBJ1-5; a possible D gene is TRBD1 (6 bases). The CDR3 is 16 residues long. Germline CDR1 MGHRA, CDR2 YSYEKL. The V end lost 4 bases, the J end lost 3 bases, and 16 bases lay between the germline ends. DNA for the CDR3: TGCGCCAGCAGCCTAACCCCGACAGGCCTCAATCAGCCCCAGCATTTT. Translation: CASSLTPTGLNQPQHF.

The chain joins TRBV28 to TRBJ1-5, with TRBD1 matching over 8 bases. Germline values: CDR1 MDHEN, CDR2 SYDVKM. J gave up 7 bases and V 3 bases, and 5 bases lay outside the gene matches. CDR3 size: 14 residues. CDR3 coding DNA: TGTGCCAGCAGTTTTAGCGCAGGGGGCCAGCCCCAGCATTTT. This codes for CASSFSAGGQPQHF.

This clone appeared a few times. The J gene is TRBJ2-7, the V gene TRBV11-2; 13 positions agree with TRBD2. J lost 2 bases, V lost 5 bases, and 6 bases had no gene match. CDR3 length: 16 amino acids. The germline gives CDR1 SGHAT, CDR2 FQNNGV. The CDR3 loop is CASSGLAGVRPYEQYF. CDR3 in DNA: TGTGCCAGCAGCGGACTAGCGGGAGTGAGGCCCTACGAGCAGTACTTC.

This chain connects TRBV5-1 to TRBJ2-2, with TRBD2 as a possible D gene (7 bases). V lost 4 bases to trimming and J lost 2 bases, with 15 bases between them. In germline, CDR1 is SGHRS, CDR2 YFSETQ. This CDR3 spans 16 amino acids. DNA of the CDR3: TGCGCCAGCAGCCCTGGAGGGGGGGCCAACACCGGGGAGCTGTTTTTT. Protein sequence: CASSPGGGANTGELFF.

At least ten counts were recorded for this clone. The V call is TRBV6-6, the J call TRBJ2-7; TRBD1 agrees at 10 bases. J was trimmed by 4 bases and V by 2 bases; bases with no gene match: 5. The V gene's germline CDR1 is MNHNY and CDR2 SVGAGI (reference sequence). This CDR3 spans 15 amino acids. The CDR3 coding sequence is TGTGCCAGCAGTTACCCCGACAGGGGGCAGTACGAGCAGTACTTC. Protein: CASSYPDRGQYEQYF.

The chain combines TRBV7-9 with TRBJ2-7; D remains unclear. CDR1 is SEHNR, CDR2 FQNEAQ, per germline (reference sequence). The CDR3 spans 12 residues. V lost 4 bases and J 3 bases, leaving 7 bases between the germline ends. CDR3 loop: CASSSVHYEQYF. The CDR3 DNA follows: TGTGCCAGCAGCTCCGTCCACTACGAGCAGTACTTC.

The V and J genes are TRBV6-6 and TRBJ2-7; 8 bases are shared with TRBD2. CDR3 length: 15 residues. The ends lost 5 bases at V and 3 bases at J; junction bases unmatched: 9. Per germline, CDR1 MNHNY and CDR2 SVGAGI (reference sequence). The CDR3 region has the DNA TGTGCCAGCAGTCGAAGCGGGAGCGGAAACTACGAGCAGTACTTC. It translates to CASSRSGSGNYEQYF.

V and J are TRBV18 and TRBJ2-2, with a possible D match to TRBD1 (6 bases). CDR1 KGHSH and CDR2 LQKENI come from the germline V gene. The CDR3 is made up of 18 amino acids. The V end lost 0 bases, the J end lost 0 bases, and 14 bases lay between the germline ends. The CDR3 loop is CASSPPWTAKANTGELFF. The CDR3 DNA is TGTGCCAGCTCACCACCTTGGACAGCCAAAGCGAACACCGGGGAGCTGTTTTTT.